The 20 T cell receptor beta chains listed next were all sequenced from one sample in a study of blood T cells in healthy people across ages. PCR was performed a second time for about 6 to 12 cycles using a sample-barcoded 5' primer and a J-beta primer mix. TCRdb independently ran MiXCR on the 5' RACE reads; one entry per CDR3 protein. The profile shows 1 million or so distinct CDR3 sequences, about 23% of them singletons. These sequences were also reported in another study, on T cells of mothers and their children.

Sequencing was carried out using blood. The receptor source for this set is a girl aged 2 to 10 in good health.

This clonotype was seen more than once but under ten times. This chain connects TRBV7-8 to TRBJ2-3; 8 bases are shared with TRBD1. This CDR3 spans 16 amino acids. V lost 7 bases and J lost 7; bases outside the gene matches: 16. The germline V gene has CDR1 SGHVS and CDR2 FQNEAQ. In nucleotides, the CDR3 is TGTGCCAGCACCCGAAACAGGACAGGGCGTTCATATACGCAGTATTTT. This gives the protein CASTRNRTGRSYTQYF.

The CDR3 reads CASSMFIGMNTEAFF. DNA of the CDR3: TGTGCCAGTAGTATGTTTATAGGCATGAACACTGAAGCTTTCTTT. V and J are TRBV19 and TRBJ1-1, with no clear D. Germline V gene data show CDR1 as LNHDA and CDR2 as SQIVND (reference sequence). The length of the CDR3 is 15 residues. The V and J ends lost 3 bases and 0 bases respectively, with 11 bases between them. Based on the CDR3 plus reference TRBV19 and TRBJ1-1, the full variable domain is DGGITQSPKYLFRKEGQNVTLSCEQNLNHDAMYWYRQDPGQGLRLIYYSQIVNDFQKGDIAEGYSVSREKKESFPLTVTSAQKNPTAFYLCASSMFIGMNTEAFFGQGTRLTVV.

This clonotype was recorded a few times. This sequence joins TRBV20-1 and TRBJ2-5; D may match TRBD1 or TRBD2 (6 bases each). Trimming pared 7 bases from V and 2 bases from J, leaving 14 bases between. This CDR3 is 13 amino acids long. CDR1 and CDR2 (germline): DFQATT, SNEGSKA (reference sequence). The CDR3 region has the DNA TGCAGTGGGGCGGACAGCGGGCAAGAGACCCAGTACTTC. Translation gives CSGADSGQETQYF.

The J gene is TRBJ2-5, the V gene TRBV7-9, with 8 positions matching TRBD1. The germline CDR1 and CDR2 sequences are SEHNR and FQNEAQ (reference sequence). After removal of 8 bases from V and 3 bases from J, the junction contained 5 bases not matched to a gene. There are 13 residues in the CDR3. In DNA, the CDR3 is TGTGCCAGCGCCCAGGGGGCAGAAGAGACCCAGTACTTC. Its protein is CASAQGAEETQYF. Looking up the rest from reference TRBV7-9 and TRBJ2-5 gives the full variable domain: DTGVSQNPRHKITKRGQNVTFRCDPISEHNRLYWYRQTLGQGPEFLTYFQNEAQLEKSRLLSDRFSAERPKGSFSTLEIQRTEQGDSAMYLCASAQGAEETQYFGPGTRLLVL.

This clonotype was picked up a small number of times. V usage is TRBV5-6 and J usage is TRBJ2-1; TRBD1 is a possible D gene (6 bases). The last part of the DNA fits TRBJ2-7 better; the J call may be wrong. Germline CDR1 reads SGHDT; CDR2 reads YYEEEE. The CDR3 is made up of 15 amino acids. The CDR3 DNA reads as TGTGCCAGCAGCTCCATCCGGGACACTACCTACGAGCAGTACTTC. Protein: CASSSIRDTTYEQYF.

This clonotype has just a few counts. The rearrangement links TRBV29-1 to TRBJ2-1; 8 bases are shared with TRBD1. This CDR3 spans 11 amino acids. V lost 7 bases to trimming and J lost 6 bases; unmatched junction nucleotides: 2. Looked up from germline, CDR1 is SQVTM and CDR2 is ANQGSEA. This CDR3 is CSGGQGNEQFF. CDR3 DNA sequence: TGCAGCGGTGGACAGGGCAATGAGCAGTTCTTC.

This clonotype appeared a few times. The chain links TRBV29-1 to TRBJ2-1; D may be TRBD2 (6 bases). This CDR3 is built from 14 residues. Germline V gene data show CDR1 as SQVTM and CDR2 as ANQGSEA. Trimming stripped 4 bases from V and 5 bases from J, with 15 bases between. The CDR3 DNA sequence: TGCAGCGTTGTATCTAGACTAGGTAACAATGAGCAGTTCTTC. It is translated as CSVVSRLGNNEQFF.

The J gene is TRBJ2-5, the V gene TRBV3-1; 10 bases are a match to TRBD2. The end of the DNA aligns better with TRBJ2-7, so the J call may be wrong. The V gene's germline CDR1 is LGHDT and CDR2 YNNKEL (reference sequence). CDR3 length: 16 residues. CDR3: CASSQGAASGSHEQYF. The CDR3 DNA reads as TGTGCCAGCAGCCAAGGGGCGGCTAGCGGGAGCCACGAGCAGTACTTC.

The CDR3 bases are TGCGCCAGCAGCACCTTTACAGGGAACTCCTACGAGCAGTACTTC. This gives the protein CASSTFTGNSYEQYF. The chain has TRBV4-3 and TRBJ2-7; the D gene is possibly TRBD1 (6 bases). This CDR3 is built from 15 residues. V dropped 5 bases and J dropped 0 bases, with 14 bases sitting between them. Looked up from germline, CDR1 is LGHNA and CDR2 is YSLEER.

Only a few counts were recorded for this clonotype. The J gene is TRBJ2-1, the V gene TRBV5-5; D remains ambiguous. Germline CDR1 reads SGHKS; CDR2 reads YYEKEE (reference sequence). The V gene lost 0 bases and the J gene lost 5 bases, with 18 bases spanning the gap. This CDR3 is 17 amino acids long. CDR3 bases: TGTGCCAGCAGCTTGGAAGAGAGGCCTTTTTCCCACAATGAGCAGTTCTTC. Translation: CASSLEERPFSHNEQFF.

This clonotype showed up just a few times. The chain has TRBV6-2 or TRBV6-3 and TRBJ1-1; unclear D gene. Trimming removed 2 bases from V and 9 bases from J, with 10 bases in between. The length of the CDR3 is 12 residues. Germline assignment: CDR1 MNHEY and CDR2 SVGEGT. The CDR3, as DNA: TGTGCCAGCAGTTACGCCGAATGGAAAGCTTTCTTT. Its translation: CASSYAEWKAFF.

The CDR3 DNA sequence: TGCAGTGCTAAGGAGGGGCGCTCTGGAAACACCATATATTTT. It encodes CSAKEGRSGNTIYF. This chain connects TRBV20-1 to TRBJ1-3, with a weak D call TRBD1 (5 bases). Germline V gives CDR1 DFQATT, CDR2 SNEGSKA (reference sequence). This CDR3 has 14 residues. The V end was cut by 4 bases, the J end by 0 bases, with 10 bases between.

This clonotype has just a few counts. The rearrangement uses TRBV5-1 and TRBJ1-1; D is possibly TRBD1 (5 bases). CDR1 and CDR2 (germline): SGHRS, YFSETQ. Trimming cost V 0 bases and J 0 bases, with 12 bases left between them. This CDR3 comprises 16 residues. The CDR3 here is CASSLVQGGMNTEAFF. In DNA, the CDR3 is TGCGCCAGCAGCTTGGTCCAGGGAGGCATGAACACTGAAGCTTTCTTT.

This clonotype has at least ten counts. J is TRBJ1-2 and V is TRBV7-2, with D maybe TRBD1 (6 bases). V lost 4 bases, J lost 1 base, and 16 bases lay in between. The length of the CDR3 is 16 residues. The germline gives CDR1 SGHTA, CDR2 FQGNSA. Here the CDR3 DNA reads TGTGCCAGCAGCTATTGGGACACCTCTGATAACTATGGCTACACCTTC. Translated: CASSYWDTSDNYGYTF.

V gene TRBV7-3 combines with J gene TRBJ2-1; the match to TRBD2 covers 7 bases. Trimming at V came to 1 base and at J to 11 bases, leaving 5 bases not matched to a gene. CDR3 length: 13 residues. CDR1 is SGHTA, CDR2 FQGTGA, per germline. The CDR3 protein is CASSLSPGTKQFF. The CDR3 nucleotides are TGTGCCAGCAGCTTAAGTCCCGGGACTAAGCAGTTCTTC.

This clonotype was seen only a few times. This chain links TRBV7-9 with TRBJ2-1; D perhaps matches TRBD1 (6 bases). CDR3 length: 13 residues. The germline CDR1 and CDR2 sequences are SEHNR and FQNEAQ (reference sequence). V gave up 5 bases and J gave up 9 bases, with 14 bases separating them. The CDR3 coding sequence is TGTGCCAGCAGCAATACAGGGATTCTTGAGCAGTTCTTC. Translation gives CASSNTGILEQFF.

The CDR3 coding sequence is TGTGCCAGCAGCTTATTTCCGGCCGATACGCAGTATTTT. Its translation is CASSLFPADTQYF. The V call is TRBV7-3, the J call TRBJ2-3; D is unclear. Looked up from germline, CDR1 is SGHTA and CDR2 is FQGTGA. The CDR3 length is 13 residues. Trimming removed 2 bases at V and 6 bases at J, with 9 bases between.

This chain links TRBV29-1 with TRBJ2-1; D is possibly TRBD1 or TRBD2 (6 bases each). Germline CDR1 is SQVTM and CDR2 is ANQGSEA. The CDR3 is 15 amino acids. Trimming removed 7 bases at V and 4 bases at J, with 20 bases between. This chain's CDR3 is CSAEGGTIKYNEQFF. The CDR3 nucleotides are TGCAGCGCCGAAGGGGGGACCATTAAGTACAATGAGCAGTTCTTC.

This chain joins TRBV25-1 and TRBJ2-7, with 7 bases that match TRBD1. The CDR3 is 14 residues long. The germline CDR1 and CDR2 sequences are MGHDK and SYGVNS. J was trimmed by 0 bases and V by 3 bases; bases with no gene match: 2. As DNA, the CDR3 is TGTGCCAGCAGTGAGGGACAGATCTCCTACGAGCAGTACTTC. Protein sequence: CASSEGQISYEQYF.

The V and J genes are TRBV28 and TRBJ1-5; maybe TRBD1 (5 bases). Trimming cost V 3 bases and J 4 bases, with 13 bases left between them. CDR1 and CDR2 from the germline V gene are MDHEN and SYDVKM. The CDR3 is 15 amino acids. This CDR3 reads CASSLGQGPNQPQHF. CDR3 nucleotides: TGTGCCAGCAGTTTGGGGCAGGGTCCAAATCAGCCCCAGCATTTT. Variable domain in full (rest from reference TRBV28 and TRBJ1-5): DVKVTQSSRYLVKRTGEKVFLECVQDMDHENMFWYRQDPGLGLRLIYFSYDVKMKEKGDIPEGYSVSREKKERFSLILESASTNQTSMYLCASSLGQGPNQPQHFGDGTRLSIL.